This TCR beta chain stems from a study of cytomegalovirus exposure and HLA in healthy donors. Notes on the study in general: One later analysis, an examination of the 100 to 150 validation repertoires, found that first-cohort TCR clusters tended to co-occur in them.

Looked up from germline, CDR1 is SGHRS and CDR2 is YFSETQ. There are 14 residues in the CDR3. Trimming took 4 bases from V and 6 from J; bases not matched to a gene: 8. Assay used: immunoSEQ multiplex PCR; TCRdb lists only in-frame clones, some missing. The data hold some 170,000 clones, with about 88% observed a single time. Of note for this clone: What it binds is not known.

The V and J genes are TRBV5-1 and TRBJ2-7, with TRBD1 identical over 9 bases. The material sequenced was PBMCs. The receptor was derived from a woman younger than 30 in good health and CMV-seronegative. CDR3 coding DNA: TGCGCCAGCAGCGCGGGACAGGGAGTGGTCGAGCAGTACTTC. The encoded protein is CASSAGQGVVEQYF.